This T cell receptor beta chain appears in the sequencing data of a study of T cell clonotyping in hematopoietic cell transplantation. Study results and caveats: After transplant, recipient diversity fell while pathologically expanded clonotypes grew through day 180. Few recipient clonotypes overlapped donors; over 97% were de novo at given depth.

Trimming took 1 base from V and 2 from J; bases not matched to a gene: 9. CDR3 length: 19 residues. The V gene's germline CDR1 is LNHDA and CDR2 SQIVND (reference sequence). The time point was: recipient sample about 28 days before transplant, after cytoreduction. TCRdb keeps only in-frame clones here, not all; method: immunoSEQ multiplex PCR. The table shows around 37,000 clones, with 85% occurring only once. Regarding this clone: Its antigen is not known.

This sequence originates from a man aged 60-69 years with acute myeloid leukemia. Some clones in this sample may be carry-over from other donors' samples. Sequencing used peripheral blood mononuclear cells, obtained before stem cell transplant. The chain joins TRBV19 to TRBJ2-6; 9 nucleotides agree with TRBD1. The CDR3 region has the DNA TGTGCCAGTAGTATAGGAGTGACAGGGGGAAGGGCTGGGGCCAACGTCCTGACTTTC. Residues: CASSIGVTGGRAGANVLTF.